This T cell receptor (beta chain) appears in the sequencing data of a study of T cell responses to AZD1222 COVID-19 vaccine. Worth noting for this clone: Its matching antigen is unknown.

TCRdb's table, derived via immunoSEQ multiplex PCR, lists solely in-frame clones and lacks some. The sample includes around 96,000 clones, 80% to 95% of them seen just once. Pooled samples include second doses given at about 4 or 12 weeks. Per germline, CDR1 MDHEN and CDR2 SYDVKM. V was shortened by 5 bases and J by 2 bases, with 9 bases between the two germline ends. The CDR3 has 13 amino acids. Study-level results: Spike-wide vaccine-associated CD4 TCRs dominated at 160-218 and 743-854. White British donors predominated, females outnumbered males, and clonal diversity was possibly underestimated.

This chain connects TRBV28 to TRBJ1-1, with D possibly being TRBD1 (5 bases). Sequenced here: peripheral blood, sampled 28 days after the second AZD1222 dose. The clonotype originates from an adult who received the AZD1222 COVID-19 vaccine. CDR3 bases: TGTGCCAGCAGTCCGGGGCCTAACACTGAAGCTTTCTTT. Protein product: CASSPGPNTEAFF.